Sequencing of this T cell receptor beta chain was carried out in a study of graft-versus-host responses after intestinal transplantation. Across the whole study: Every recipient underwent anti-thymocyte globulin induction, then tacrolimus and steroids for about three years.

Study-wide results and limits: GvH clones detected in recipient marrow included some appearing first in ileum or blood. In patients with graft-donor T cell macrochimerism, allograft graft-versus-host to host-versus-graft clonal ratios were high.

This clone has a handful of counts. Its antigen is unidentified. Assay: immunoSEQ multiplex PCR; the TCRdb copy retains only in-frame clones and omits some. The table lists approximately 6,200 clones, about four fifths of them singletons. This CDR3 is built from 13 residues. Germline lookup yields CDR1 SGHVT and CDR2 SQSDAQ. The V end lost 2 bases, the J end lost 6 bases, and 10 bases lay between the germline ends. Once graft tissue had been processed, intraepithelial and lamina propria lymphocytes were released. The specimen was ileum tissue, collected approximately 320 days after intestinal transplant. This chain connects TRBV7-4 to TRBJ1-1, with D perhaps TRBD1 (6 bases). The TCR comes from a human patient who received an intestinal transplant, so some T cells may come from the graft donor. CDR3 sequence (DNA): TGTGCCAGCAGCTTATCGTCAGGGGCTGAAGCTTTCTTT. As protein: CASSLSSGAEAFF.